The 14 T cell receptor beta chains listed next were all sequenced from one sample in a study of blood T cell repertoires in COVID-19. Using immunoSEQ multiplex PCR, the repertoire was profiled, and TCRdb retains in-frame clones only, with some absent. The table lists about 240,000 clones, around 88% of them singletons. Input material: peripheral blood. The receptors originated from a man of 80 years or more with acute or convalescent COVID-19.

This chain joins TRBV6-1 and TRBJ1-6, with D unresolved. Trimming cost V 1 base and J 10 bases, with 8 bases left between them. This CDR3 spans 13 amino acids. The germline CDR1 and CDR2 sequences are MNHNS and SASEGT. DNA of the CDR3: TGTGCCAGCAGTGAAGGGGGAGGGTCACCCCTCCACTTT. It codes for CASSEGGGSPLHF.

V usage is TRBV3-1 (or the pseudogene TRBV3-2) and J usage is TRBJ1-2; D gene unclear. Germline lookup yields CDR1 LGHDT and CDR2 YNNKEL (reference sequence). V lost 4 bases and J 3 bases, leaving 6 bases between the germline ends. The CDR3 loop spans 12 amino acids. CDR3: CASSPGDYGYTF. The DNA for the CDR3 is TGTGCCAGCAGCCCAGGCGACTATGGCTACACCTTC.

The genes are TRBV7-3 and TRBJ2-3; tentatively, D is TRBD1 (6 bases). This CDR3 is 17 amino acids long. CDR1 and CDR2 from the germline V gene are SGHTA and FQGTGA. V gave up 5 bases and J gave up 0 bases, with 18 bases separating them. CDR3 coding DNA: TGTGCCAGCAGCCCCCAGGGGTTCTTAACTAGCACAGATACGCAGTATTTT. This codes for CASSPQGFLTSTDTQYF.

This clone was found once. The J gene is TRBJ1-5, the V gene TRBV7-2; 7 bases line up with TRBD1. Trimming at V came to 3 bases and at J to 4 bases, leaving 6 bases not matched to a gene. The CDR3 totals 15 residues. Germline CDR1 is SGHTA and CDR2 is FQGNSA. The CDR3 region has the DNA TGTGCCAGCAGCTTGGGTTCAGGGGGAAATCAGCCCCAGCATTTT. The encoded protein is CASSLGSGGNQPQHF.

The chain has TRBV28 and TRBJ1-6; D may be TRBD1 (5 bases). The CDR3 contains 15 residues. V was shortened by 5 bases and J by 7 bases, with 15 bases between the two germline ends. CDR1 and CDR2 (germline): MDHEN, SYDVKM. CDR3: CASSPPGGRNSPLHF. The DNA for the CDR3 is TGTGCCAGCAGTCCCCCCGGGGGGAGGAATTCACCCCTCCACTTT.

Only a few counts were recorded for this clone. The rearrangement uses TRBV18 and TRBJ1-5; the D gene is possibly TRBD1 (5 bases). V dropped 3 bases and J dropped 9 bases, with 12 bases sitting between them. The CDR3 spans 13 residues. CDR1 and CDR2 (germline): KGHSH, LQKENI. CDR3 nucleotide sequence: TGTGCCAGCTCACCCCAGGGAGGTGGGCCCCAGCATTTT. It translates to CASSPQGGGPQHF.

This chain uses TRBV28 with TRBJ1-1; D unclear. The ends were cut back, 4 bases at V and 5 bases at J, with 14 bases in the middle. The CDR3 has 14 amino acids. Germline assignment: CDR1 MDHEN and CDR2 SYDVKM. The CDR3 loop reads CASSSPGRETEAFF. DNA of the CDR3: TGTGCCAGCAGTTCCCCCGGACGGGAAACTGAAGCTTTCTTT.

V usage is TRBV5-5 and J usage is TRBJ1-5; a weak D match, TRBD1 (6 bases). The V end was cut by 7 bases, the J end by 4 bases, with 15 bases between. Germline loops: CDR1 SGHKS, CDR2 YYEKEE (reference sequence). The CDR3 covers 14 residues. The CDR3 protein is CASLGQGWNQPQHF. The DNA of the CDR3 is TGTGCCAGCTTGGGCCAGGGGTGGAATCAGCCCCAGCATTTT.

V is TRBV5-4 and J is TRBJ1-5; D gene ambiguous. From germline, CDR1 is SGHNT and CDR2 YYREEE (reference sequence). The CDR3 is 13 residues long. Trimming left V 9 bases short and J 9 bases short, with 19 bases between. The CDR3 spells CATRGGLTSPQHF. DNA of the CDR3: TGTGCCACCCGGGGAGGGCTTACCTCGCCCCAGCATTTT.

This rearrangement joins TRBV6-2 or TRBV6-3 to TRBJ1-4; no definite D call. CDR1 is MNHEY, CDR2 SVGEGT, per germline. With 0 bases removed from V and 13 bases from J, the gap between germline ends came to 9 bases. CDR3 size: 12 residues. CDR3 sequence (DNA): TGTGCCAGCAGTTACTCGGAGAGGGTACTGTTTTTT. This gives the protein CASSYSERVLFF.

The chain links TRBV9 to TRBJ2-1; TRBD2 aligns across 13 bases. The CDR3 runs to 14 residues. V trimming: 3 bases; J trimming: 9 bases; junction bases outside the gene matches: 3. The germline gives CDR1 SGDLS, CDR2 YYNGEE. The CDR3 spells CASSGTSGSSEQFF. In DNA, the CDR3 is TGTGCCAGCAGCGGGACTAGCGGGAGTTCTGAGCAGTTCTTC. Using reference TRBV9 and TRBJ2-1 for the parts outside the CDR3, the full variable domain is DSGVTQTPKHLITATGQRVTLRCSPRSGDLSVYWYQQSLDQGLQFLIQYYNGEERAKGNILERFSAQQFPDLHSELNLSSLELGDSALYFCASSGTSGSSEQFFGPGTRLTVL.

This sequence joins TRBV7-2 and TRBJ1-1; a possible D gene is TRBD1 (5 bases). This CDR3 has 14 residues. Germline CDR1 and CDR2: SGHTA and FQGNSA. Trimming took 0 bases from V and 1 from J, leaving 6 bases between them. CDR3 sequence: CASSLATGNTEAFF. The CDR3 DNA follows: TGTGCCAGCAGCTTAGCCACAGGGAACACTGAAGCTTTCTTT.

The chain joins TRBV7-2 to TRBJ1-2, with 12 bases matching TRBD1. The trim removed 1 base at V and 4 bases at J, leaving 7 bases unmatched. CDR1 is SGHTA, CDR2 FQGNSA, per germline. The CDR3 contains 17 residues. CDR3 nucleotides: TGTGCCAGCAGCTTAGTTACCGGGACAGGGGGCGTCTATGGCTACACCTTC. Amino acids: CASSLVTGTGGVYGYTF.

The chain joins TRBV9 to TRBJ2-3, with TRBD2 identical over 10 bases. V lost 0 bases, J lost 4 bases, and 5 bases stayed unmatched. This CDR3 spans 16 amino acids. CDR1 is SGDLS and CDR2 is YYNGEE in the germline V gene. The CDR3 is CASSVGASGRSDTQYF. DNA of the CDR3: TGTGCCAGCAGCGTAGGGGCTAGCGGGAGATCAGATACGCAGTATTTT.